The rows below give T cell receptor beta chains drawn from one sample of a study of blood T cell repertoires in COVID-19. Sequencing used immunoSEQ multiplex PCR; TCRdb keeps in-frame clones, though not all of them. This repertoire shows fewer than 150,000 clones, 65% to 80% found once; its top ten account for 5% to 7.5%. Sequenced material: peripheral blood. The receptors shown here come from a man in his 70s with acute or convalescent COVID-19. Both conserved end residues are part of each CDR3. Each record gives: CDR3 DNA, CDR3 protein, clone size, D gene, J gene, V gene. A D gene is named only where the DNA matches it firmly. Clone size is not always given. Where it is, it says once, few, many or a class for expanded clones.

TGTGCCAGCAGCTTAGTTGCAGGGGGGATAGAGGCCGGGGAGCTGTTTTTT,CASSLVAGGIEAGELFF,.,.,TRBJ2-2,TRBV7-2
TGTGCCAGCAGTTTAGTCAGGCAAGAGACCCAGTACTTC,CASSLVRQETQYF,.,.,TRBJ2-5,TRBV12-3/TRBV12-4
TGTGCCAGTAGCTCGGGGGAAAATGAGCAGTTCTTC,CASSSGENEQFF,.,.,TRBJ2-1,TRBV19
TGTGCCAGCGGCCAGAGAGGGGGAAACTATGGCTACACCTTC,CASGQRGGNYGYTF,.,.,TRBJ1-2,TRBV13
TGTGCCAGCAGCTTCCCCGCCGGGACAGGATTGTTC,CASSFPAGTGLF,.,TRBD1,TRBJ2-7,TRBV11-2
TGCGCCAGCAGCCCTCCCACAGCCTACGAGCAGTACTTC,CASSPPTAYEQYF,.,.,TRBJ2-7,TRBV5-1
TGTGCCAGCAGTTACTCCACAGGCTCCCGCACAGATACGCAGTATTTT,CASSYSTGSRTDTQYF,.,.,TRBJ2-3,TRBV6-2/TRBV6-3
TGTGCCAGTACCAACTCTGGGGCTAGCGGGAGGAATGAGCAGTTCTTC,CASTNSGASGRNEQFF,.,TRBD2,TRBJ2-1,TRBV19
TGTGCCAGCAGTCCCCAGGGGCCTGAAAAACTGTTTTTT,CASSPQGPEKLFF,.,.,TRBJ1-4,TRBV28
TGTGCCAGCTCACTGACTAGCGCCTACTCCTACGAGCAGTACTTC,CASSLTSAYSYEQYF,many,TRBD2,TRBJ2-7,TRBV18
TGTGCCAGCAGTTCCGGTGGCCGGGGGAATAACTATGGCTACACCTTC,CASSSGGRGNNYGYTF,.,.,TRBJ1-2,TRBV2
TGTGCCAGCAGCGCGGGACAGGCCACTGAAGCTTTCTTT,CASSAGQATEAFF,.,TRBD1,TRBJ1-1,TRBV7-8
TGTGCCACCAGTGATTTGGATCCGGGACAGGGGACCTACGAGCAGTACTTC,CATSDLDPGQGTYEQYF,many,TRBD1,TRBJ2-7,TRBV24-1
TGTGCCAGCAGCTTAGCGGGAGTTAAGGAGACCCAGTACTTC,CASSLAGVKETQYF,.,.,TRBJ2-5,TRBV11-1
TGTGCCAGCAGCCCAGGACAGGTCACCGGGGAGCTGTTTTTT,CASSPGQVTGELFF,.,TRBD1,TRBJ2-2,TRBV28
TGTGCCAGCAGCTTAGTCAGGGGTAATGAGCAGTTCTTC,CASSLVRGNEQFF,.,.,TRBJ2-1,TRBV7-2
TGTGCCAGCAGCTCAACTAGTAGCGATGAGCAGTTCTTC,CASSSTSSDEQFF,once,.,TRBJ2-1,TRBV11-3
TGTGCCAGCAGCTCCGGACAGTCAAACTATGGCTACACCTTC,CASSSGQSNYGYTF,few,.,TRBJ1-2,TRBV7-9
TGTGCCAGCAGCCGATGGGGGGGCAACGAGCAGTACTTC,CASSRWGGNEQYF,.,.,TRBJ2-7,TRBV7-3
TGTGCCAGCAGTTCAACTAGCGGGGGCTCCTACGAGCAGTACTTC,CASSSTSGGSYEQYF,.,TRBD2,TRBJ2-7,TRBV28